Below, one T cell receptor (beta chain) is given with its context. Its antigen remains unknown. These data come from a study of Ad26.COV2.S vaccination and SARS-CoV-2 variants. This table comes from immunoSEQ multiplex PCR, and its TCRdb copy is limited to in-frame clones, with some not included. The sample carries approximately 340,000 clones, about 91% recorded once. Germline values: CDR1 MGHRA, CDR2 YSYEKL. J lost 3 bases, V lost 4 bases, and 5 bases had no gene match. The CDR3 spans 15 residues. Notes on the study in general: Reportedly, spike-specific CD8+ and CD4+ T cell responses achieved substantial breadth once vaccination had taken place. It was found that vaccine and placebo recipients had similar non-spike TCR breadth.

Sample: peripheral blood, taken after recovery from COVID-19. This clonotype originated in a human donor who had recovered from COVID-19. J is TRBJ2-5 and V is TRBV4-1, with 10 bases that match TRBD2. The DNA of the CDR3 is TGCGCCAGCAGCCTATGGAGCGGGGGGGAAGAGACCCAGTACTTC. Its translation: CASSLWSGGEETQYF.